This T cell receptor (beta chain) was recovered during a study of T cells in Graves' hyperthyroidism and ophthalmopathy. Study-wide context: Staff took peripheral blood when the initial diagnosis was made, before any treatment began.

In its sample, this clonotype was seen many times. Authors of the study amplified TCR beta CDR3 regions from RNA transcripts. The HTBI set primed first-round TCR CDR3 RT-PCR. MiXCR was run by TCRdb on the multiplex PCR reads, yielding one entry per CDR3 protein. The data contain approximately 330,000 distinct CDR3 sequences, roughly 13% of them seen just once; the ten biggest clones take up about 37%. Lactation, pregnancy, other autoimmune disease or uncontrolled infection excluded patients. This CDR3 is built from 13 residues. J lost 6 bases, V lost 9 bases, and 9 bases had no gene match. Sequenced: blood. The sequence was obtained from a woman aged 40 to 49 with Graves' ophthalmopathy. The chain uses TRBV12-3 or TRBV12-4 and TRBJ1-1, with 8 bases fitting TRBD1. DNA of the CDR3: TGTGCCAGTCAGGGGGCCGGGGGCCCTGAAGCTTTCTTT. Translated: CASQGAGGPEAFF.